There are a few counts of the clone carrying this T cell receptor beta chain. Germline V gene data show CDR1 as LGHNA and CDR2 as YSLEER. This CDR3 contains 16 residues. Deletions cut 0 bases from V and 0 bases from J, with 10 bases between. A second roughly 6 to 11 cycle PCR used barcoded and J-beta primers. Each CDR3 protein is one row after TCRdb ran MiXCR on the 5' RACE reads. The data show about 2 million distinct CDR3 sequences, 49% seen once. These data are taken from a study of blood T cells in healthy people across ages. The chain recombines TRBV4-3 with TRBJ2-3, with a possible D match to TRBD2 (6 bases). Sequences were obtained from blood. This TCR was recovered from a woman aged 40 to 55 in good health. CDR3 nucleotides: TGCGCCAGCAGCCAAGAGGTAGCGGAGAGCACAGATACGCAGTATTTT. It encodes CASSQEVAESTDTQYF.